This section outlines one T cell receptor beta chain sequence together with its context. Its specificity is unknown. A single record per CDR3 protein comes from TCRdb applying MiXCR to the reads. The data contain hundreds of thousands of distinct CDR3 sequences, about a third of them singletons. The data were taken from a study of T cell repertoires in cytomegalovirus infection. Whole-study findings and limits: Ex vivo responses were dominated by HLA-C-restricted CMV-specific TCR beta clonotypes. The cumulative frequency of public TCR beta families distinguished individuals who carried CMV together with the relevant HLA.

This material consisted of cultured CD8+ T cells from PBMCs, taken from culture after CMV antigen stimulation. The clonotype originates from a human donor in good health (CMV status not recorded). Some clones in this sample may be carry-over from other donors' samples.

The CDR3 DNA is TGCGCCAGCCGCTCTCCCGGGGGCAAAAACACTGAAGCTTTCTTT. This encodes CASRSPGGKNTEAFF. The chain carries TRBV5-1 and TRBJ1-1, with a tentative D call TRBD1 (6 bases). Trimming shortened V by 7 bases and J by 2 bases, and 18 bases separated the two germline ends. The germline V gene encodes CDR1 SGHRS and CDR2 YFSETQ. The CDR3 sequence is 15 residues long.